Following are 7 T cell receptor beta chains from one sample sequenced in a study of cytomegalovirus exposure and HLA in healthy donors. 13 Jbeta primers and 60 Vbeta primers were used for the PCR. Data came from immunoSEQ multiplex PCR; TCRdb stores just in-frame clones and leaves some out. The sample carries about 160,000 clones, approximately 80% recorded once. Sample: PBMCs. These receptors were obtained from a woman between 25 and 40 years old in good health and CMV-seropositive.

The V and J genes are TRBV7-7 and TRBJ2-5, with D possibly matching TRBD2 (5 bases). This CDR3 contains 14 residues. The germline V gene has CDR1 SSHAT and CDR2 FNYEAQ (reference sequence). V was clipped by 5 bases and J by 7 bases, with 17 bases between them. This chain's CDR3 is CASSADSDGVTQYF. DNA of the CDR3: TGTGCCAGCAGCGCTGACTCCGACGGGGTGACCCAGTACTTC.

The chain joins TRBV2 to TRBJ2-1, with D tentatively TRBD2 (6 bases). There are 15 residues in the CDR3. Germline CDR1 and CDR2: SNHLY and FYNNEI. Trimming removed 8 bases from V and 3 bases from J, with 17 bases in between. In nucleotides, the CDR3 is TGTGCCAGCCTTAAGACGGGGGTGGGCTACAATGAGCAGTTCTTC. Residues: CASLKTGVGYNEQFF.

The J gene is TRBJ2-7, the V gene TRBV11-3; maybe TRBD1 (7 bases). Germline V gene data show CDR1 as SGHNT and CDR2 as YENEEA. The V and J ends lost 5 bases and 3 bases respectively, with 26 bases between them. The CDR3 runs 18 residues. The CDR3 region is CASSLVLADRDRIYEQYF. The DNA of the CDR3 is TGTGCCAGCAGCCTAGTATTAGCGGACCGGGACAGAATCTACGAGCAGTACTTC.

This clone was detected only a few times. J is TRBJ2-5 and V is TRBV7-7; D perhaps matches TRBD1 (6 bases). The CDR3 covers 14 residues. V lost 5 bases, J lost 1 base, and 11 bases lay in between. The V gene's germline CDR1 is SSHAT and CDR2 FNYEAQ (reference sequence). This CDR3 is CASSPRTVQETQYF. The CDR3 bases are TGTGCCAGCAGCCCCCGGACAGTCCAAGAGACCCAGTACTTC.

This clone was counted a few times. The chain recombines TRBV9 with TRBJ2-3, with 8 bases aligning to TRBD2. This CDR3 contains 16 residues. Germline values: CDR1 SGDLS, CDR2 YYNGEE. After removal of 3 bases from V and 2 bases from J, the junction contained 8 bases not matched to a gene. The CDR3 spells CASSDRLARDTDTQYF. In nucleotides, the CDR3 is TGTGCCAGCAGCGACCGACTAGCGCGGGACACAGATACGCAGTATTTT.

The chain recombines TRBV4-2 with TRBJ2-7, with D tentatively TRBD2 (7 bases). The CDR3 length is 14 residues. CDR1 LGHNA and CDR2 YNFKEQ come from the germline V gene. V was clipped by 4 bases and J by 0 bases, with 10 bases between them. CDR3 residues: CASSPRGGSYEQYF. CDR3 DNA sequence: TGTGCCAGCAGCCCGAGGGGGGGCTCCTACGAGCAGTACTTC.

About this clone: The junction departs from germline at one end; a sequencing error may be responsible. The rearrangement links TRBV7-3 to TRBJ2-5; D call uncertain. Germline V gene sequence: CDR1 SGHTA, CDR2 FQGTGA. The CDR3 is 15 residues long. CDR3 coding DNA: TGTGCCGGCAGCAGAACCCCTGGTAACGGAGAGACCCAGTACTTC. The encoded protein is CAGSRTPGNGETQYF.